This entry describes one T cell receptor beta chain. The antigen it recognizes is unknown. Base-call qualities are not available, and no considerably larger clone is one nucleotide away. This sample was included in a study of blood T cell repertoires in COVID-19 (dated by TCRdb to 2020 to 2021). For the wider study: The collaborator samples originated in the United States, Italy and Spain and spanned the acute and convalescent phases of COVID-19. Where available, HLA class I and class II types were taken from metadata supplied by the sample provider and were not determined by assay-based typing. The prospective study material was composed of cDNA or gDNA derived from T cells, B-cell-depleted T cells, or PBMCs. The sample metadata nearly always contained a de-identified subject ID, COVID-19 status, age in years and sex. The samples were drawn from two sources: the first 160 participants of the ongoing ImmuneRACE study, and fewer than 1,500 subjects contributed by 6 global collaborators. Subjects who had been exposed to COVID-19, were actively infected with it, or had recovered from it provided the deeply sampled blood TCRbeta repertoires that made up the dataset. The repertoires were released in a freely available public database intended as a resource for research on the immune response to SARS-CoV-2. Study-level results and caveats: Clinical and demographic metadata were provided uncurated, with the amount varying by source and participant.

The immunoSEQ Assay, a bias-controlled multiplex PCR, was used to amplify TCRbeta CDR3 regions from genomic DNA. As for the original processing: Nucleated cell counts per sample were estimated from amplification of reference gene primers within the assay. To quantify the absolute abundance of each unique TCRbeta CDR3 rearrangement, sequence reads were collapsed and filtered. For each sample, productive Simpson clonality was calculated as the square root of Simpson's diversity index over productive rearrangements. TCRdb mirrors the immuneACCESS table, restricted to in-frame sequences. Some clones are absent from its copies; in checked studies, under half trace to an unresolved V gene, and the reason for the others is unknown. V, J and clone size derive from that table, while D and trimming were established from the DNA sequence. A total of roughly 100,000 clones appear in this sample, 77% of them only once. The ten top clones hold 8.5% to 10% of the sample.

Each collaborating institution followed its own protocols to collect whole blood in K2EDTA tubes. For TCRbeta analysis, collaborator samples were shipped as frozen whole blood, as isolated PBMCs, or as DNA extracted from either sample type. Sequencing was carried out using peripheral blood. This TCR derives from a woman of 80 years or more with acute or convalescent COVID-19.

This receptor carries the CDR3 CASSQAQQRQETQYF. The DNA sequence reads TGTGCCAGCAGCCAAGCTCAGCAGCGGCAAGAGACCCAGTACTTC. The rearranged chain carries TRBV3-1 (or the pseudogene TRBV3-2) and TRBJ2-5; D gene: possibly TRBD2, on 5 matching bases. The CDR3 runs 15 amino acids, cysteine and phenylalanine included. The kept DNA is CDR3 alone, 45 bases in frame from the first base. The germline V gene (reference sequence) supplies CDR1 LGHDT and CDR2 YNNKEL. The V and J ends are trimmed by 1 base and 2 bases, leaving 11 bases between them.